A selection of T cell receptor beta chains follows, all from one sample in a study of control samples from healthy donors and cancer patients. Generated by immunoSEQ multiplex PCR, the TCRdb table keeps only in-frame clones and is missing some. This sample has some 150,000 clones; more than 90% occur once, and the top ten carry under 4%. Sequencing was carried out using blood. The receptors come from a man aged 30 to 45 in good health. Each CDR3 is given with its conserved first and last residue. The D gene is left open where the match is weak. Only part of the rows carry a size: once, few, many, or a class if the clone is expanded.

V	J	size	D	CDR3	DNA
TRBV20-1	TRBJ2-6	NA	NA	CSASHRAGANVLTF	TGCAGTGCTAGTCACAGGGCTGGGGCCAACGTCCTGACTTTC
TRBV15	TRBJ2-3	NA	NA	CATSISLGTDTDTQYF	TGTGCCACCAGCATATCCCTCGGGACGGACACAGATACGCAGTATTTT
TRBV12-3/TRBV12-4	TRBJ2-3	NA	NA	CAIRTDTDTQYF	TGTGCCATCCGAACGGATACAGATACGCAGTATTTT
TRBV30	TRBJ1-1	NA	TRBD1	CAWDRGAVGTEAFF	TGTGCCTGGGACAGGGGGGCAGTGGGCACTGAAGCTTTCTTT
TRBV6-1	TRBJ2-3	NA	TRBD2	CASSGLSGGSTDTQYF	TGTGCCAGCAGTGGTCTAAGCGGGGGAAGCACAGATACGCAGTATTTT
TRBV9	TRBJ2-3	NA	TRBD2	CASSVLSGGAVDTQYF	TGTGCCAGCAGCGTGCTTAGCGGGGGGGCGGTAGATACGCAGTATTTT
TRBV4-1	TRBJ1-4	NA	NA	CASSQRTDNEKLFF	TGCGCCAGCAGCCAAAGGACAGACAATGAAAAACTGTTTTTT
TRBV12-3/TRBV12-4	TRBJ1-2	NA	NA	CASSLNNLWLGTF	TGTGCCAGCAGTTTGAACAACCTATGGCTAGGTACCTTC
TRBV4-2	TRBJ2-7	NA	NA	CASSQDWAKKYEQYF	TGTGCCAGCAGCCAAGATTGGGCTAAAAAATACGAGCAGTACTTC
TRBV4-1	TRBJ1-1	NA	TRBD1	CASSLQQGAGTEAFF	TGCGCCAGCAGCCTACAGCAGGGGGCCGGGACTGAAGCTTTCTTT
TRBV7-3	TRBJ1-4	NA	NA	CASSPIRGGVGEKLFF	TGTGCCAGCAGCCCAATACGAGGGGGAGTAGGTGAAAAACTGTTTTTT
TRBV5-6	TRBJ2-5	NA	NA	CASSSNPGHLETQYF	TGTGCCAGCAGCTCAAACCCGGGACACCTAGAGACCCAGTACTTC
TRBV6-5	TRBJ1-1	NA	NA	CASRWAGSTEAFF	TGTGCCAGCCGATGGGCGGGATCCACTGAAGCTTTCTTT
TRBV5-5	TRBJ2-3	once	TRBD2	CASSLGSGGIGTDTQYF	TGTGCCAGCAGCTTGGGTAGCGGGGGGATTGGAACAGATACGCAGTATTTT
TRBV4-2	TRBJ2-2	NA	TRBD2	CASSQDRSSGVNTGELFF	TGTGCCAGCAGCCAAGATCGATCCAGCGGGGTGAACACCGGGGAGCTGTTTTTT
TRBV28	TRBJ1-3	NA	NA	CASRVQTRFSGNTIYF	TGTGCCAGCAGAGTACAGACACGTTTCTCTGGAAACACCATATATTTT
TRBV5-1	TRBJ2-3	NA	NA	CASSLDLSTDTQYF	TGCGCCAGCAGCTTGGATCTTTCCACAGATACGCAGTATTTT
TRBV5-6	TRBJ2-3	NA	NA	CASSLIWDTQYF	TGTGCCAGCAGCTTGATTTGGGATACGCAGTATTTT
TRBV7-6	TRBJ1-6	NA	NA	CASSSDLDRENYNSPLHF	TGTGCCAGCAGCTCCGACCTAGACCGGGAGAACTATAATTCACCCCTCCACTTT
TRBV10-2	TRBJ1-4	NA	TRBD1	CASSPDRGFDEKLFF	TGCGCCAGCAGTCCGGACAGGGGGTTTGATGAAAAACTGTTTTTT
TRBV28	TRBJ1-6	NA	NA	CASSFYNSPLHF	TGTGCCAGCAGTTTCTATAATTCACCCCTCCACTTT
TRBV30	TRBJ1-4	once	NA	CAWSPGGEKLFF	TGTGCCTGGAGTCCCGGGGGAGAAAAACTGTTTTTT
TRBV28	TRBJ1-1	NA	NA	CASSAGTNTEAFF	TGTGCCAGCAGCGCCGGGACGAACACTGAAGCTTTCTTT
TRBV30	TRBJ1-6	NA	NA	CAWSGGTNNSPLHF	TGTGCCTGGAGCGGGGGGACTAATAATTCACCCCTCCACTTT
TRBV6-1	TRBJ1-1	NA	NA	CASSERAAGSTEAFF	TGTGCCAGCAGTGAACGGGCGGCTGGGAGCACTGAAGCTTTCTTT
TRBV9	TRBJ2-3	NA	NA	CASSVSSGGDTQYF	TGTGCCAGCAGCGTGAGTAGTGGGGGGGATACGCAGTATTTT
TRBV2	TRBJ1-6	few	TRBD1	CASKTGGYNSPLHF	TGTGCCAGCAAAACAGGGGGGTATAATTCACCCCTCCACTTT
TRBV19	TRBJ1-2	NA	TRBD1	CASSLQGARGYTF	TGTGCCAGTAGTTTACAGGGGGCGAGGGGCTACACCTTC
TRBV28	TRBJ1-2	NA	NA	CASSLLSRRDTSF	TGTGCCAGCAGTTTACTCTCCCGACGGGATACCAGCTTC
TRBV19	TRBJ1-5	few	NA	CASSMSREGNQPQHF	TGTGCCAGTAGTATGTCCAGGGAGGGCAATCAGCCCCAGCATTTT
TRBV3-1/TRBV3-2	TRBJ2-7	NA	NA	CASSPQPSYEQYF	TGTGCCAGCAGCCCTCAACCCTCCTACGAGCAGTACTTC
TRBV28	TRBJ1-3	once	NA	CASSLVSSGNTIYF	TGTGCCAGCAGTTTAGTGAGCTCTGGAAACACCATATATTTT
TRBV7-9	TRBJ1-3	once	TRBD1	CASSVGTVGNTIYF	TGTGCCAGCAGCGTTGGGACAGTAGGAAACACCATATATTTT
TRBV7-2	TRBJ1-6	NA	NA	CASSLAGSGSPLHF	TGTGCCAGCAGCTTAGCCGGGAGTGGTTCACCCCTCCACTTT
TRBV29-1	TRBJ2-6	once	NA	CSVVGLGSGANVLTF	TGCAGCGTTGTCGGGCTGGGGTCTGGGGCCAACGTCCTGACTTTC
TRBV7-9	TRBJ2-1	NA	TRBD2	CASSLSGASNGNEQFF	TGTGCCAGCAGCCTAAGCGGGGCCTCAAACGGCAATGAGCAGTTCTTC
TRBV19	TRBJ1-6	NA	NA	CASSIPPTSMLAYNSPLHF	TGTGCCAGTAGTATCCCCCCGACTTCGATGTTGGCCTATAATTCACCCCTCCACTTT
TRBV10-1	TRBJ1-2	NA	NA	CASSESRTDGYTF	TGCGCCAGCAGTGAGTCTAGGACAGATGGCTACACCTTC
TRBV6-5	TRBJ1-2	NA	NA	CASSLAPSAYGYTF	TGTGCCAGCAGTTTAGCCCCATCGGCTTATGGCTACACCTTC
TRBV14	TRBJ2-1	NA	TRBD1	CASSQPGTGPYNEQFF	TGTGCCAGCAGCCAACCCGGGACAGGGCCCTACAATGAGCAGTTCTTC
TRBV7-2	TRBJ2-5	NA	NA	CASSGGGLQETQYF	TGTGCCAGCAGTGGGGGGGGCTTACAAGAGACCCAGTACTTC
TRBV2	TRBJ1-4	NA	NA	CASNEDWSSTNEKLFF	TGTGCCAGCAACGAGGACTGGTCTTCAACTAATGAAAAACTGTTTTTT
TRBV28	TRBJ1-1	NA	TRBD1	CASSFQGVLTMNTEAFF	TGTGCCAGCAGTTTTCAGGGGGTACTTACGATGAACACTGAAGCTTTCTTT
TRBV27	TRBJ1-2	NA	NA	CASRADYYGYTF	TGTGCCAGCAGGGCCGATTACTATGGCTACACCTTC
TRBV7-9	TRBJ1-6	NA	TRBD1	CASSSTGGGSSPLHF	TGTGCCAGCAGCTCCACAGGGGGCGGAAGTTCACCCCTCCACTTT
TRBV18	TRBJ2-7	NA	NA	CASSPALSLGAYEQYF	TGTGCCAGCTCACCAGCTCTCTCCCTAGGTGCGTACGAGCAGTACTTC
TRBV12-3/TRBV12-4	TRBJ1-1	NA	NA	CASSMRLGVEAFF	TGTGCCAGCAGTATGAGACTAGGTGTCGAAGCTTTCTTT
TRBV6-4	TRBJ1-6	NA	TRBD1	CASSDSRQGRYNSPLHF	TGTGCCAGCAGTGACTCGCGACAGGGACGATATAATTCACCCCTCCACTTT
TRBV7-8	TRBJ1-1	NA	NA	CASSLERGTEAFF	TGTGCCAGCAGCTTAGAACGGGGAACTGAAGCTTTCTTT
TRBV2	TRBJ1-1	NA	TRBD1	CASLARDRGWAMNTEAFF	TGTGCCAGCCTAGCCCGGGACAGGGGGTGGGCTATGAACACTGAAGCTTTCTTT
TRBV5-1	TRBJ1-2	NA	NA	CASSPGRIVDGYTF	TGCGCCAGCAGCCCGGGACGGATCGTAGATGGCTACACCTTC
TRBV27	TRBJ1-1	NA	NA	CASSLWGRGGEAFF	TGTGCCAGCAGTTTATGGGGCAGGGGCGGCGAAGCTTTCTTT